These 15 T cell receptor beta chains share one sample of origin, sequenced in a study of CXCR3-negative and CXCR3-positive naive CD8 T cells. These receptors lack a known antigen. cDNA libraries for TRB were generated by 5' RACE incorporating UMI labels. TCRdb reprocessed the 5' RACE reads; each CDR3 protein has one entry and no DNA is given. In all, the sample yields 84,000 or so distinct CDR3 sequences. Study results and limitations: Greater hydrophobicity was found in TRB CDR3s of CXCR3-positive naive cells than of CXCR3-negative naive cells.

The sample was naive CXCR3+ CD8+ T cells from blood. Noted subset: CD45RO-CCR7+CD27+CD95- naive CD8+ T cells expressing CXCR3 (TNR3+). All receptors derive from a human donor in good health. Some clones in this sample may be carry-over from other donors' samples.

V usage is TRBV6-6 and J usage is TRBJ1-1; the TRBD1 assignment by TCRdb is unverifiable without DNA. Germline V CDR1 and CDR2: MNHNY, SVGAGI (reference sequence). CDR3 length: 18 residues. This chain's CDR3 is CASSQTMGQTALNTEAFF.

This sequence joins TRBV18 and TRBJ2-3; the TRBD1 assignment by TCRdb is unverifiable without DNA. The CDR3 totals 15 residues. Germline CDR1 and CDR2: KGHSH and LQKENI. This CDR3 reads CASSPYPGVTDTQYF.

The V gene is TRBV7-6, the J gene TRBJ2-7; the TCRdb D gene call, TRBD2, has no DNA to confirm it. Per the germline V gene, CDR1 is SGHVS and CDR2 is FNYEAQ. The CDR3 contains 15 residues. CDR3 sequence: CASSLSSGRNYEQYF.

The chain is built from TRBV5-6 and TRBJ1-6; TCRdb indicates TRBD1, and absent DNA this call remains unverified. This CDR3 has 20 residues. Germline loops: CDR1 SGHDT, CDR2 YYEEEE. This chain's CDR3 is CASSLAGSAPELLGNSPLHF.

V gene TRBV12-3 or TRBV12-4 combines with J gene TRBJ2-7; TCRdb names TRBD1, which stays unverified in the absence of DNA. The CDR3 contains 14 residues. CDR3 protein: CASSKTGISYEQYF.

V and J are TRBV29-1 and TRBJ2-2; with no DNA, the TCRdb D assignment of TRBD2 cannot be verified. Germline V gene sequence: CDR1 SQVTM, CDR2 ANQGSEA. The CDR3 runs to 13 residues. CDR3 in amino acids: CSVRGGPAGELFF.

The chain employs TRBV20-1 and TRBJ1-3; the TRBD1 assignment by TCRdb is unverifiable without DNA. Germline V CDR1 and CDR2: DFQATT, SNEGSKA (reference sequence). This CDR3 is built from 17 residues. The chain's CDR3 is CSARGLSGDHSGNTIYF.

The J gene is TRBJ2-1, the V gene TRBV11-2; the TCRdb call, TRBD1, lacks DNA for checking. Germline lookup yields CDR1 SGHAT and CDR2 FQNNGV. There are 12 residues in the CDR3. CDR3 sequence: CASSTQGNEQFF.

CDR3 sequence: CSVEGDTYGYTF. The chain joins TRBV29-1 to TRBJ1-2; with no DNA, the TCRdb D assignment of TRBD1 cannot be verified. Germline-derived CDR1 and CDR2 are SQVTM and ANQGSEA. The CDR3 runs 12 residues. Variable domain in full (rest from reference TRBV29-1 and TRBJ1-2): SAVISQKPSRDICQRGTSLTIQCQVDSQVTMMFWYRQQPGQSLTLIATANQGSEATYESGFVIDKFPISRPNLTFSTLTVSNMSPEDSSIYLCSVEGDTYGYTFGSGTRLTVV.

The chain links TRBV2 to TRBJ2-3; the D gene TCRdb calls, TRBD2, cannot be checked with no DNA. Germline V gives CDR1 SNHLY, CDR2 FYNNEI. The CDR3 has 15 amino acids. The CDR3 spells CASRQTSGGTDTQYF.

The chain uses TRBV18 and TRBJ2-7; TCRdb's D call, TRBD1, is unchecked because there is no DNA. There are 16 residues in the CDR3. The germline gives CDR1 KGHSH, CDR2 LQKENI. Here the CDR3 reads CASSPGRTGPTYEQYF.

The V call is TRBV29-1, the J call TRBJ2-7. Germline V gives CDR1 SQVTM, CDR2 ANQGSEA. The CDR3 runs 12 residues. CDR3 sequence: CSVDGNGYEQYF.

V usage is TRBV19 and J usage is TRBJ1-2. This CDR3 region has 15 residues. Germline values: CDR1 LNHDA, CDR2 SQIVND (reference sequence). CDR3 sequence reads: CASSTLQTLNYGYTF.

V gene TRBV29-1 combines with J gene TRBJ1-1. The germline CDR1 and CDR2 sequences are SQVTM and ANQGSEA. CDR3 length equals 11 residues. The CDR3 region is CSIYMNTEAFF.

This rearrangement joins TRBV5-1 to TRBJ1-4. The germline V gene has CDR1 SGHRS and CDR2 YFSETQ. CDR3 length: 16 residues. The CDR3 reads CASSLRARATNEKLFF.